Sequencing of this TCR beta chain was carried out in a study of PD-1 blockade in classical Hodgkin lymphoma. The study, taken as a whole, reports: Still unresolved is the cause of the repertoire differences, which may be disease activity or prior therapy. According to reports, newly diagnosed patients had lower baseline TCR diversity than healthy donors, and relapsed/refractory patients had lower baseline TCR diversity still.

Each of the patients experienced relapse following autologous stem cell transplantation, and their brentuximab vedotin exposure differed. Sequenced by immunoSEQ multiplex PCR; TCRdb stores in-frame clones only, minus some. The sample holds 29,000 or so clones, about 71% seen once. Concerning this clone: What it binds is unknown.

CDR3 size: 13 residues. CDR1 is LNHDA, CDR2 SQIVND, per germline (reference sequence). This receptor was obtained from a human donor with classical Hodgkin lymphoma. The gene calls are TRBV19 and TRBJ2-5; tentative D call: TRBD1 (6 bases). The DNA end is a closer match to TRBJ2-7, so the J assignment may be wrong. The source material was peripheral blood mononuclear cells (PBMCs), sampled before the second cycle of nivolumab. The CDR3 region is CASSPGQNYEQYF. The CDR3 DNA sequence: TGTGCCAGTAGTCCCGGACAGAACTACGAGCAGTACTTC.